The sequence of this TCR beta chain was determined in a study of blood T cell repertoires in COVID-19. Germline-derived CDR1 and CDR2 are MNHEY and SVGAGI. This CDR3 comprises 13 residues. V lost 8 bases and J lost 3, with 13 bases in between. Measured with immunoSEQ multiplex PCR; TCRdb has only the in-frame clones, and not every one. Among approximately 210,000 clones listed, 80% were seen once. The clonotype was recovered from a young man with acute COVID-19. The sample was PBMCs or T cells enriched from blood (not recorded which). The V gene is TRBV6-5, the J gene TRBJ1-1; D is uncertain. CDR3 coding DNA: TGTGCCAGCTCTGAGCACTTTTACACTGAAGCTTTCTTT. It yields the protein CASSEHFYTEAFF.